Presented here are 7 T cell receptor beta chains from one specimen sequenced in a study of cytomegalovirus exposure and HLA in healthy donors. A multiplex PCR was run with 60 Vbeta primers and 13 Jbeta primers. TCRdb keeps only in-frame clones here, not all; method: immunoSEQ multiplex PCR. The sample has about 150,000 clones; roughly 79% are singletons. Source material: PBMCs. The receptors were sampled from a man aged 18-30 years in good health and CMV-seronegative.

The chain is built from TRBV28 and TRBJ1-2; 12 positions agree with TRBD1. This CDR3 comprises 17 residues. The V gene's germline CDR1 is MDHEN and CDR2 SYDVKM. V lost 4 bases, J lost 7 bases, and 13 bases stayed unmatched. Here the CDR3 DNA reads TGTGCCAGCAGTTATTGGGACAGGGGGCGCGGAGGAGGTGGCTACACCTTC. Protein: CASSYWDRGRGGGGYTF.

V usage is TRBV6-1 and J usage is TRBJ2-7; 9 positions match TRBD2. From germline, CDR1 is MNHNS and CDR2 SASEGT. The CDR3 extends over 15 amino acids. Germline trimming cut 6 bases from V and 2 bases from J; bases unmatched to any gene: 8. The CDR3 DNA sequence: TGTGCCAGCAGCTCAGGACTAGCGCAGACCTACGAGCAGTACGTC. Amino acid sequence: CASSSGLAQTYEQYV.

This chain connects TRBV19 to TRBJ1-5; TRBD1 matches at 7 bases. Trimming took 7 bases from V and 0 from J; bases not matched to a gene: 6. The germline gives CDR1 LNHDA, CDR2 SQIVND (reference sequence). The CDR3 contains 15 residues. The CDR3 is CASNTGVNSNQPQHF. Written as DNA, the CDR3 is TGTGCCAGTAATACAGGGGTCAATAGCAATCAGCCCCAGCATTTT.

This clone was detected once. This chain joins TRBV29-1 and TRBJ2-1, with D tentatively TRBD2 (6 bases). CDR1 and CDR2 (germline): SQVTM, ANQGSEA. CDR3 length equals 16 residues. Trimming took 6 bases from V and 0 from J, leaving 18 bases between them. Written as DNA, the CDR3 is TGCAGCGTCCAAGGCGTAGCGGCGAGCTCCTACAATGAGCAGTTCTTC. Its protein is CSVQGVAASSYNEQFF.

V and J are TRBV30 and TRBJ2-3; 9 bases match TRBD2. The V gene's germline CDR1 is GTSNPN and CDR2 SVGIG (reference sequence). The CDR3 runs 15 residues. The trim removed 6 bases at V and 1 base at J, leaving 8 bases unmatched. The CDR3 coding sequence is TGTGCCTGCCCGAGCGCGGGGGGGGGCACAGATACGCAGTATTTT. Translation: CACPSAGGGTDTQYF.

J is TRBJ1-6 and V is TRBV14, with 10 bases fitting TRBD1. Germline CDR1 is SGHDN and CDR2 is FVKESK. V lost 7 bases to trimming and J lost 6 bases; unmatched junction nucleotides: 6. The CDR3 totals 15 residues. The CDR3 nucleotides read TGTGCCAGCATCGAAAGGGACAGGGGTAATTCACCCCTCCACTTT. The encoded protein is CASIERDRGNSPLHF.

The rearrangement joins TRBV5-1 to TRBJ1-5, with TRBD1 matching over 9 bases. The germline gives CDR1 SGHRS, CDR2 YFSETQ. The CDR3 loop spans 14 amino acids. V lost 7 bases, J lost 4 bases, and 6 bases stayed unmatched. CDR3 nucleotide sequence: TGCGCCAGCTCGCCCGGGACAGGGAATCAGCCCCAGCATTTT. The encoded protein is CASSPGTGNQPQHF.